Listed below are T cell receptor beta chains from one sample, sequenced in a study of neoadjuvant anti-PD-1 for oral cavity cancer. Data came from immunoSEQ multiplex PCR; TCRdb stores just in-frame clones and leaves some out. The table has tens of thousands of clones, around 26% seen once. Sequencing was performed on tumor tissue, taken after nivolumab (anti-PD-1) treatment. The receptor set was obtained from a person aged 35-79 years with oral cavity squamous cell carcinoma. Each CDR3 is given with its conserved first and last residue. Each record gives: J gene, V gene, D gene, clone size, CDR3 protein, CDR3 DNA. The D gene is left open where the match is weak. For some rows the clone size is stated as once, few or many, or as a class when expanded; others skip it.

j_gene: TRBJ2-7; v_gene: TRBV7-8; d_gene: NA; abundance: NA; CDR3aa: CASSFLEALTYEQYF; CDR3nt: TGTGCCAGCAGCTTCCTCGAGGCCCTAACCTACGAGCAGTACTTC
j_gene: TRBJ2-1; v_gene: TRBV7-3; d_gene: TRBD2; abundance: few; CDR3aa: CASSSIAGVYNEQFF; CDR3nt: TGTGCCAGCAGCTCAATAGCGGGAGTATACAATGAGCAGTTCTTC
j_gene: TRBJ2-5; v_gene: TRBV19; d_gene: NA; abundance: few; CDR3aa: CARIQGAYGTQYF; CDR3nt: TGTGCCAGGATACAGGGTGCGTACGGGACCCAGTACTTC
j_gene: TRBJ1-1; v_gene: TRBV19; d_gene: TRBD1; abundance: NA; CDR3aa: CVDPGGSRTEAFF; CDR3nt: TGTGTCGACCCAGGGGGGTCTCGGACTGAAGCTTTCTTT
j_gene: TRBJ1-2; v_gene: TRBV11-2; d_gene: NA; abundance: NA; CDR3aa: CASSLLGLSHRFSYYGYTF; CDR3nt: TGTGCCAGCAGCTTATTAGGATTATCGCACAGATTCTCCTACTATGGCTACACCTTC
j_gene: TRBJ2-1; v_gene: TRBV15; d_gene: NA; abundance: NA; CDR3aa: CATSRLPGQQFF; CDR3nt: TGTGCCACCAGCAGGCTGCCGGGTCAGCAGTTCTTC
j_gene: TRBJ2-7; v_gene: TRBV9; d_gene: NA; abundance: few; CDR3aa: CASSVGQGSFYEQYF; CDR3nt: TGTGCCAGCAGCGTAGGGCAGGGGAGTTTCTACGAGCAGTACTTC
j_gene: TRBJ2-7; v_gene: TRBV5-1; d_gene: NA; abundance: NA; CDR3aa: CASSLPGAYSYEQYF; CDR3nt: TGCGCCAGCAGCTTACCAGGGGCGTACTCCTACGAGCAGTACTTC
j_gene: TRBJ2-4; v_gene: TRBV18; d_gene: NA; abundance: few; CDR3aa: CASSPTSGSLTQNIQYF; CDR3nt: TGTGCCAGCTCACCAACCTCCGGCAGCTTAACCCAAAACATTCAGTACTTC
j_gene: TRBJ1-2; v_gene: TRBV21-1; d_gene: NA; abundance: few; CDR3aa: CASSSRGWNYGYTF; CDR3nt: TGTGCCAGCAGCTCGAGGGGGTGGAACTATGGCTACACCTTC
j_gene: TRBJ1-2; v_gene: TRBV19; d_gene: NA; abundance: few; CDR3aa: CASSRGGRYGYTF; CDR3nt: TGTGCCAGTAGTAGAGGCGGCCGCTATGGCTACACCTTC
j_gene: TRBJ2-7; v_gene: TRBV18; d_gene: NA; abundance: few; CDR3aa: CASSPPAGNSEQYF; CDR3nt: TGTGCCAGCTCACCACCGGCAGGTAATAGCGAGCAGTACTTC
j_gene: TRBJ2-7; v_gene: TRBV5-5; d_gene: TRBD2; abundance: few; CDR3aa: CASSRGGSPYEQYF; CDR3nt: TGTGCCAGCAGCCGCGGGGGGTCGCCCTACGAGCAGTACTTC
j_gene: TRBJ2-3; v_gene: TRBV9; d_gene: NA; abundance: NA; CDR3aa: CASSVSAGVTDTQYF; CDR3nt: TGTGCCAGCAGCGTTTCAGCGGGCGTCACAGATACGCAGTATTTT
j_gene: TRBJ2-3; v_gene: TRBV5-6; d_gene: TRBD2; abundance: NA; CDR3aa: CASSVGLAGADTQYF; CDR3nt: TGTGCCAGCAGCGTGGGACTAGCGGGAGCAGATACGCAGTATTTT
j_gene: TRBJ2-7; v_gene: TRBV5-1; d_gene: NA; abundance: few; CDR3aa: CASSVGQPYEQYF; CDR3nt: TGCGCCAGCAGCGTCGGTCAGCCCTACGAGCAGTACTTC